Listed below are T cell receptor beta chains from one sample, sequenced in a study of blood T cell repertoires in COVID-19. Clones were sequenced by immunoSEQ multiplex PCR, and TCRdb holds only the in-frame ones, with some missing. The table shows about 300,000 clones, with approximately 84% occurring only once. What was sequenced was peripheral blood. The receptors originated from a human donor with COVID-19, enrolled during active disease. The donor label of this sample is uncertain. Each CDR3 is given with its conserved first and last residue. A D gene is named only where the DNA matches it firmly. The listing skips clone size in some rows; elsewhere it reads once, few, many or a size class.

TRBJ2-5,-,TRBD2,TRBV11-3,TGTGCCAGCAGCCTAGGGACTAGCGGGGGACAAGAGACCCAGTACTTC,CASSLGTSGGQETQYF
TRBJ2-3,once,TRBD2,TRBV6-6,TGTGCCAGCAGCCCCAGCGGGAGGAGCACAGATACGCAGTATTTT,CASSPSGRSTDTQYF
TRBJ1-4,-,-,TRBV2,TGTGCCAGCAGTGCCAGGACACTGATGGGTGAAAAACTGTTTTTT,CASSARTLMGEKLFF
TRBJ2-7,-,-,TRBV25-1,TGTGCCAGCAGTGATTACGACGGGGTCTACGAGCAGTACTTC,CASSDYDGVYEQYF
TRBJ1-4,-,TRBD1,TRBV6-6,TGTGCCAGCAGCGCCGGGACAGACGACGAAAAACTGTTTTTT,CASSAGTDDEKLFF
TRBJ2-7,-,TRBD1,TRBV19,TGTGCCAGTAGTCCGGGACAGGATATCTACGAGCAGTACTTC,CASSPGQDIYEQYF
TRBJ2-2,-,-,TRBV4-1,TGCGCCAGCAGCCGTACTGGGGGGGCCGCGAACACCGGGGAGCTGTTTTTT,CASSRTGGAANTGELFF
TRBJ2-1,-,TRBD2,TRBV28,TGTGCCAGCTTGACGCCGGGACTAGCGGGAGTAGGGTACAATGAGCAGTTCTTC,CASLTPGLAGVGYNEQFF
TRBJ1-1,-,-,TRBV5-5,TGTGCCAGCAGCCCGGGAGGGGCCCAGAACACTGAAGCTTTCTTT,CASSPGGAQNTEAFF
TRBJ1-5,-,-,TRBV7-8,TGTGCCAGCAGTCGAATGGGGGGGGCCGCGGTTCAGCCCCAGCATTTT,CASSRMGGAAVQPQHF
TRBJ1-2,once,-,TRBV20-1,TGCAGTGCTCCGGGGGGTAGTGGCTACACCTTC,CSAPGGSGYTF
TRBJ2-3,-,TRBD2,TRBV6-5,TGTGCCAGCACCGATACCTATGCGGGAGCAGATACGCAGTATTTT,CASTDTYAGADTQYF
TRBJ1-3,-,-,TRBV28,TGTGCCAGCAGTCCGTCAGGATACTCTGGAAACACCATATATTTT,CASSPSGYSGNTIYF
TRBJ2-5,few,-,TRBV30,TGTGCCTGGAGTGTACGGGGGACCCAGTACTTC,CAWSVRGTQYF
TRBJ1-1,-,-,TRBV2,TGTGCCAGCAGTAGGGCGGAGGTTGGAGCTTTCTTT,CASSRAEVGAFF
TRBJ1-1,-,-,TRBV6-1,TGTGCCAGCAGTGAATGGGGCAGAAACACTGAAGCTTTCTTT,CASSEWGRNTEAFF
TRBJ2-2,-,-,TRBV9,TGTGCCAGCAGCCCCGAGGGGAACACCGGGGAGCTGTTTTTT,CASSPEGNTGELFF
TRBJ2-1,-,-,TRBV3-1/TRBV3-2,TGTGCCAGCAGCCAAGACGGGGGGGGTAGACAGGGCTTCAATGAGCAGTTCTTC,CASSQDGGGRQGFNEQFF